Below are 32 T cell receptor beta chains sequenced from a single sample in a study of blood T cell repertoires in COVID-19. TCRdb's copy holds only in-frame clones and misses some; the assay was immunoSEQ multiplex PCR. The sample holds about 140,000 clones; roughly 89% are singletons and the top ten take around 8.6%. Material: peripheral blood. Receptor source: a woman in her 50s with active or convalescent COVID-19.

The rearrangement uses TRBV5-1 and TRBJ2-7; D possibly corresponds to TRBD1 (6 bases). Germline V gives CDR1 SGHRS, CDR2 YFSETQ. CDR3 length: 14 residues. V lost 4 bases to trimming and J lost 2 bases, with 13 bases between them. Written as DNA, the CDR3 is TGCGCCAGCAGCCCTGGAAGGGGGACCTACGAGCAGTACTTC. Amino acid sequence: CASSPGRGTYEQYF. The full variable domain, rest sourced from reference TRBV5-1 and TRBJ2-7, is KAGVTQTPRYLIKTRGQQVTLSCSPISGHRSVSWYQQTPGQGLQFLFEYFSETQRNKGNFPGRFSGRQFSNSRSEMNVSTLELGDSALYLCASSPGRGTYEQYFGPGTRLTVT.

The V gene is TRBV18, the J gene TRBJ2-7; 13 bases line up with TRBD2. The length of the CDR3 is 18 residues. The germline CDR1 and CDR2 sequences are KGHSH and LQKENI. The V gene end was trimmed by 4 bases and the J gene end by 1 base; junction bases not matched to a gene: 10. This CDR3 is CASSQGRTSGGESYEQYF. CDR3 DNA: TGTGCCAGCTCACAAGGGCGAACTAGCGGGGGGGAATCCTACGAGCAGTACTTC.

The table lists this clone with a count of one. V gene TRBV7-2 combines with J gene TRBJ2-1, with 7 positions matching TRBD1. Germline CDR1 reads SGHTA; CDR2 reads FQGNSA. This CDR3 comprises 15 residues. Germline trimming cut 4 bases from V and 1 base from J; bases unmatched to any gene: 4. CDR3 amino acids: CASSSQGWSYNEQFF. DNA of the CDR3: TGTGCCAGCAGCTCACAGGGGTGGTCCTACAATGAGCAGTTCTTC.

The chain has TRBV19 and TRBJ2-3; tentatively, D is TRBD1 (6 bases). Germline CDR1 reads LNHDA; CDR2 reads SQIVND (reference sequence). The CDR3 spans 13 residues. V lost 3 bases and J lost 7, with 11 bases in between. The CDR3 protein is CASSIRGPNTQYF. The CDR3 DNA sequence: TGTGCCAGTAGTATCAGGGGACCTAATACGCAGTATTTT.

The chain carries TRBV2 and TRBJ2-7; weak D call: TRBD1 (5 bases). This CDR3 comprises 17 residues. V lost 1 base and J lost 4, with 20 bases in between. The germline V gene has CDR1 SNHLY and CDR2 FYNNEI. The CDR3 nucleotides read TGTGCCAGCAGTGAAGTAATAGGTCAGGACATACCTTACGAGCAGTACTTC. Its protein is CASSEVIGQDIPYEQYF.

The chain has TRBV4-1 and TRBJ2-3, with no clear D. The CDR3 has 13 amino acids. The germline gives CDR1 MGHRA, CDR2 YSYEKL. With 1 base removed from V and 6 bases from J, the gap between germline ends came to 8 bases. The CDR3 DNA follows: TGCGCCAGCAGCCAAGGGGCTAAGGATACGCAGTATTTT. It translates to CASSQGAKDTQYF.

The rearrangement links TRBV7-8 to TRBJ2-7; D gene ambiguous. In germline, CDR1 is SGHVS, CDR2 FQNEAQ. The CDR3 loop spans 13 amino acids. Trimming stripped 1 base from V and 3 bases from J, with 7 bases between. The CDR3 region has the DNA TGTGCCAGCAGCTTAGGTTCCCACTACGAGCAGTACTTC. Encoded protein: CASSLGSHYEQYF. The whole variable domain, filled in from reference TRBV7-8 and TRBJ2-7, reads GAGVSQSPRYKVAKRGQDVALRCDPISGHVSLFWYQQALGQGPEFLTYFQNEAQLDKSGLPSDRFFAERPEGSVSTLKIQRTQQEDSAVYLCASSLGSHYEQYFGPGTRLTVT.

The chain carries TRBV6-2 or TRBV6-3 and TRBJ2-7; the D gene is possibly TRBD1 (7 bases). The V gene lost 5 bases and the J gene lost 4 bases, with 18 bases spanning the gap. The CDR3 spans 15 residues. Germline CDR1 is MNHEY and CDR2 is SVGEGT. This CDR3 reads CASSRTGGTEYEQYF. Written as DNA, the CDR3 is TGTGCCAGCAGTCGGACTGGCGGGACAGAGTACGAGCAGTACTTC.

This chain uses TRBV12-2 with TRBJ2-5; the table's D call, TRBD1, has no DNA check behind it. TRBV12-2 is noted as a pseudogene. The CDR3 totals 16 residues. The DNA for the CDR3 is TGTGCAAGTCGCTTAGTCGGAAGGGGTGGTATGAAGACCCAGTACTTC. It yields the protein CASRLVGRGGMKTQYF.

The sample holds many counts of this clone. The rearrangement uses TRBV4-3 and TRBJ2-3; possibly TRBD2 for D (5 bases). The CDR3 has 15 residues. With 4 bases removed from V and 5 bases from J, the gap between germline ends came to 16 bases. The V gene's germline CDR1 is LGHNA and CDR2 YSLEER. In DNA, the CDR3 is TGCGCCAGCAGCCCCCGGGGAGAAGGCGGAGATACGCAGTATTTT. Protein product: CASSPRGEGGDTQYF.

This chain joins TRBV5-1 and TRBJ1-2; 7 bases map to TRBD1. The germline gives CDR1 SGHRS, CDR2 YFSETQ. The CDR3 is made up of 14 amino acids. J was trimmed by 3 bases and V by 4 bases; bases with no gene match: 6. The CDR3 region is CASSPGTEDYGYTF. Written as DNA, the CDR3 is TGCGCCAGCAGCCCCGGGACAGAGGACTATGGCTACACCTTC. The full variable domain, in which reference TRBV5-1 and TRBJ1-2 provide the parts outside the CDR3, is KAGVTQTPRYLIKTRGQQVTLSCSPISGHRSVSWYQQTPGQGLQFLFEYFSETQRNKGNFPGRFSGRQFSNSRSEMNVSTLELGDSALYLCASSPGTEDYGYTFGSGTRLTVV.

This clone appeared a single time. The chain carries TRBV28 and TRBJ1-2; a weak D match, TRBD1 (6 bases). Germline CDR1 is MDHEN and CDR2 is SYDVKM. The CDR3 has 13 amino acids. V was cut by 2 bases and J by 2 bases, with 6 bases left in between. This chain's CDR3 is CASSLGQNYGYTF. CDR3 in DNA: TGTGCCAGCAGTTTAGGACAGAACTATGGCTACACCTTC.

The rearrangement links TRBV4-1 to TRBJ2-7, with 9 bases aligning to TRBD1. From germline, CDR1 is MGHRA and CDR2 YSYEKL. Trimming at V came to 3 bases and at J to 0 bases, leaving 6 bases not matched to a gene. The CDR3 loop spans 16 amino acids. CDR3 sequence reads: CASSQSGQGPSYEQYF. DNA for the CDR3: TGCGCCAGCAGCCAGTCGGGACAGGGTCCCTCCTACGAGCAGTACTTC.

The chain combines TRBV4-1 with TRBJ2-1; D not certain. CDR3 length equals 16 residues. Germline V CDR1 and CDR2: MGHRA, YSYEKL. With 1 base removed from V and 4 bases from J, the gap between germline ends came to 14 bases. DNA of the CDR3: TGCGCCAGCAGCCAAGTTGCAGACAATCGTTACAATGAGCAGTTCTTC. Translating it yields CASSQVADNRYNEQFF.

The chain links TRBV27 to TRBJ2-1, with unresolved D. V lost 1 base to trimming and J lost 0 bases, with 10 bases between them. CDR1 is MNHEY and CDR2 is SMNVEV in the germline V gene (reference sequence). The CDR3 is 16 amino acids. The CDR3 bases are TGTGCCAGCAGTTTATTTGCGTCAAGCTCCTACAATGAGCAGTTCTTC. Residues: CASSLFASSSYNEQFF.

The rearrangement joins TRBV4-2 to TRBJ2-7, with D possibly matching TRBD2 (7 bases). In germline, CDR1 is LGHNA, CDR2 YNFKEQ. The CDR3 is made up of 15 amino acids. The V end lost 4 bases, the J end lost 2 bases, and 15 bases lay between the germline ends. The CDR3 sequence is CASSPPGEGAYEQYF. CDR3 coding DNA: TGTGCCAGCAGCCCCCCGGGGGAGGGGGCCTACGAGCAGTACTTC.

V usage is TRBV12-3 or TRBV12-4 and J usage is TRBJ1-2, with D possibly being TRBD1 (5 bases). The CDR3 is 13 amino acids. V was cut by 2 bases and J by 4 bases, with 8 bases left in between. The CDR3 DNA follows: TGTGCCAGCAGTTTACGGGGGATCTATGGCTACACCTTC. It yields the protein CASSLRGIYGYTF.

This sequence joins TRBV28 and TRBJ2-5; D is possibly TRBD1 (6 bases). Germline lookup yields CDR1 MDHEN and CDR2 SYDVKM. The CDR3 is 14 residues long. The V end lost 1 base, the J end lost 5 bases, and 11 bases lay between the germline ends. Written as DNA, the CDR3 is TGTGCCAGCAGTTTATCCCAGGGGTCGGAGACCCAGTACTTC. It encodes CASSLSQGSETQYF.

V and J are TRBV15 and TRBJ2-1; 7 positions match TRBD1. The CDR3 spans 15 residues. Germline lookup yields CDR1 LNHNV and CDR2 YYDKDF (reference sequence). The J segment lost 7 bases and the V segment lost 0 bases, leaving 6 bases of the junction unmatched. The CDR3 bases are TGTGCCACCAGCAGAGATCGTGGGACAGAGAATGAGCAGTTCTTC. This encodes CATSRDRGTENEQFF.

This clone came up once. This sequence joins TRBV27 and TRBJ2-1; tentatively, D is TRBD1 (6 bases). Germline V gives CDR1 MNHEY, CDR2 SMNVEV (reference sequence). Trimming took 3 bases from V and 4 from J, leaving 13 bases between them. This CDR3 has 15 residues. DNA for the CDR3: TGTGCCAGCAGTTTCGCGAAAAGGGGGTACAATGAGCAGTTCTTC. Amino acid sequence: CASSFAKRGYNEQFF.

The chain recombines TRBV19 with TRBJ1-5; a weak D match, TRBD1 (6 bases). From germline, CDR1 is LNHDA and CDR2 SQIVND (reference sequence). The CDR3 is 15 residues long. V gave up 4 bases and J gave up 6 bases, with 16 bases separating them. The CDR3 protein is CASSTKTGSGQPQHF. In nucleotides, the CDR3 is TGTGCCAGTAGTACCAAGACAGGCTCGGGTCAGCCCCAGCATTTT.

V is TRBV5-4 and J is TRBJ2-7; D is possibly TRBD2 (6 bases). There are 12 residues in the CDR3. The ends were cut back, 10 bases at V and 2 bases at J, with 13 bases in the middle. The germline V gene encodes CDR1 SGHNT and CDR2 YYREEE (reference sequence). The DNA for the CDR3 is TGTGCCTGGTCGGGGGAACCCTACGAGCAGTACTTC. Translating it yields CAWSGEPYEQYF.

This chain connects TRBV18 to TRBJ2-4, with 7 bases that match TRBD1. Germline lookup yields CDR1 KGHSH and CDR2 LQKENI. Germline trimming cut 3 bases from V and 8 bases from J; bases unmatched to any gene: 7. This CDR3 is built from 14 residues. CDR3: CASSPTGDWDIQYF. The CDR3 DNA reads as TGTGCCAGCTCACCTACAGGGGATTGGGACATTCAGTACTTC.

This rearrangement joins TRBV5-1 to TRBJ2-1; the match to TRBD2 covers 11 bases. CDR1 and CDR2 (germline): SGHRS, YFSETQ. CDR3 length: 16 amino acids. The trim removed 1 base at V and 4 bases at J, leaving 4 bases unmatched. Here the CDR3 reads CASSLMTSGEYNEQFF. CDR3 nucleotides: TGCGCCAGCAGCTTGATGACTAGCGGGGAATACAATGAGCAGTTCTTC.

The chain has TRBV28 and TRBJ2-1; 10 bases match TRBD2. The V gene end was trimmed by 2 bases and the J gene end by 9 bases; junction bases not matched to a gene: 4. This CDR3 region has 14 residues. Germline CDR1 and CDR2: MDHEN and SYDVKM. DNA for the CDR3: TGTGCCAGCAGTTTAATAGCGGGAGGAGGTGAGCAGTTCTTC. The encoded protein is CASSLIAGGGEQFF.

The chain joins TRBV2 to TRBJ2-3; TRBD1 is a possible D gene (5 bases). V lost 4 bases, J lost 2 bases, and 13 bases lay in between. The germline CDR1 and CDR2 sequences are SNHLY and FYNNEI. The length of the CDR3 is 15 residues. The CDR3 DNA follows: TGTGCCAGCAGTGTAGGGGTGAGGTCCACAGATACGCAGTATTTT. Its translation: CASSVGVRSTDTQYF.

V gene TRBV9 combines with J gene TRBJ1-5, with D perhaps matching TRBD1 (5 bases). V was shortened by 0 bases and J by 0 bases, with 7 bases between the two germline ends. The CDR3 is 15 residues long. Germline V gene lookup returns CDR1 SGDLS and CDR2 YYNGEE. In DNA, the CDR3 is TGTGCCAGCAGCGTAGCAGGGTATAGCAATCAGCCCCAGCATTTT. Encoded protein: CASSVAGYSNQPQHF.

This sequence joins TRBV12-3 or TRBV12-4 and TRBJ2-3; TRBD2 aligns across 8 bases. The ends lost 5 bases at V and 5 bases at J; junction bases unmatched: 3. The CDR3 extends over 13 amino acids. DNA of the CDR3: TGTGCCAGCAGTGCGGGGGGAGGAGATACGCAGTATTTT. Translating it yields CASSAGGGDTQYF.

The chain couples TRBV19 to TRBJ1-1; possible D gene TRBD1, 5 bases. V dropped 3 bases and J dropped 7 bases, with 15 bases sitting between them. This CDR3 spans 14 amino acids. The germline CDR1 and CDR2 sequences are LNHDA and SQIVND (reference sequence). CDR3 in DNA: TGTGCCAGTAGTATTGGGGGGTCTTGGGGTGAAGCTTTCTTT. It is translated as CASSIGGSWGEAFF.

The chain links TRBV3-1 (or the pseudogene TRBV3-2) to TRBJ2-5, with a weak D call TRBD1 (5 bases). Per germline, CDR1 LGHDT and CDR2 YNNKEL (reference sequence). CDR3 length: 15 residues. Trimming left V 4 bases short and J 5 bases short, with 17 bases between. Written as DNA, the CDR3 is TGTGCCAGCAGCCCCCTTAGGGGTATCACGGAGACCCAGTACTTC. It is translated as CASSPLRGITETQYF.

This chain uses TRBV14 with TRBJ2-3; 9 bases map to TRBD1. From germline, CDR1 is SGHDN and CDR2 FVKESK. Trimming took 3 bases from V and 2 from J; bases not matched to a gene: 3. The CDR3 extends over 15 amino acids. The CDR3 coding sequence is TGTGCCAGCAGCCAGGGGGACAGGGACACAGATACGCAGTATTTT. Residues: CASSQGDRDTDTQYF.

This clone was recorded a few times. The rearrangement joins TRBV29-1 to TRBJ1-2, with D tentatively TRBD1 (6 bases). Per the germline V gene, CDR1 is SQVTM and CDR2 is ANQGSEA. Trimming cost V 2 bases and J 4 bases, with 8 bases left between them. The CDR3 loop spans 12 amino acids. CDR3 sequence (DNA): TGCAGCGTTGAAACCAGGGGCTATGGCTACACCTTC. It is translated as CSVETRGYGYTF.